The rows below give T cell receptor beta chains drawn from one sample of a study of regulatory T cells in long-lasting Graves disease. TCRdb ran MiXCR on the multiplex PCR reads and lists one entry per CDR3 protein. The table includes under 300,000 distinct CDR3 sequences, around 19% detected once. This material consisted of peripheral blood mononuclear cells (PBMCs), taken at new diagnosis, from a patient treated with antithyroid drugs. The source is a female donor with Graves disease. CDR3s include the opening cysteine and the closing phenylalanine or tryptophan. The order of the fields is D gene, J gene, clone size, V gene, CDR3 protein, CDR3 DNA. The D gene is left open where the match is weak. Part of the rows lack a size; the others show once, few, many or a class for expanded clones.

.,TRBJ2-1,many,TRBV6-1,CASTRKADLYYNEQFF,TGTGCCAGCACCCGAAAGGCGGACCTATACTACAATGAGCAGTTCTTC
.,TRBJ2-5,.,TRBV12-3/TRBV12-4,CASSFQGQETQYF,TGTGCCAGCAGTTTCCAGGGGCAAGAGACCCAGTACTTC
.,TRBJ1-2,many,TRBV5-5,CASSLILQNYGYTF,TGTGCCAGCAGCTTAATTCTCCAGAACTATGGCTACACCTTC
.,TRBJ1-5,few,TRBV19,CASSIRRNQPQHF,TGTGCCAGTAGTATTCGCCGAAATCAGCCCCAGCATTTT
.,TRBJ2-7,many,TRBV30,CAWSVLDRGDYEQYF,TGTGCCTGGAGTGTACTTGATCGTGGGGACTACGAGCAGTACTTC
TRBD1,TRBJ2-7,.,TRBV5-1,CASSRQGDLSSYEQYF,TGTGCCAGCAGCCGGCAGGGGGATTTAAGCTCCTACGAGCAGTACTTC
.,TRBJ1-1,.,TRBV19,CASTTWRQIYMNTEAFF,TGTGCCAGTACCACTTGGAGGCAAATTTATATGAACACTGAAGCTTTCTTT
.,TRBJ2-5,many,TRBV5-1,CASSLWREETQYF,TGCGCCAGCAGCTTGTGGCGGGAAGAGACCCAGTACTTC
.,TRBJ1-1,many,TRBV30,CAWSPSASWPNTEAFF,TGTGCCTGGAGTCCCAGCGCCTCGTGGCCGAACACTGAAGCTTTCTTT
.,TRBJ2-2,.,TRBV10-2,CASSSLAGELFF,TGCGCCAGCAGTTCTCTTGCCGGGGAGCTGTTTTTT
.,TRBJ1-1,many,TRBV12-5,CASGLATKGAEAFF,TGTGCTAGTGGTTTGGCCACCAAGGGCGCTGAAGCTTTCTTT
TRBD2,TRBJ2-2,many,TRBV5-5,CASSLARRLAVPGELFF,TGTGCCAGCAGCTTGGCAAGGCGGCTAGCGGTCCCCGGGGAGCTGTTTTTT
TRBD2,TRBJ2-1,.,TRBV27,CASSLGGPHNEQFF,TGTGCCAGCAGTTTGGGAGGGCCTCACAATGAGCAGTTCTTC
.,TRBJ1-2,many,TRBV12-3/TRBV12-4,CASSFPDRMYGYTF,TGTGCCAGCAGTTTCCCTGACAGGATGTATGGCTACACCTTC
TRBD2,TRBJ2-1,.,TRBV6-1,CASGTSGSGYEQFF,TGTGCCAGCGGCACTAGCGGGAGTGGCTATGAGCAGTTCTTC
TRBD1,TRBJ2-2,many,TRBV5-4,CASSLTGGGGELFF,TGTGCCAGCAGCTTAACAGGGGGCGGCGGGGAGCTGTTTTTT
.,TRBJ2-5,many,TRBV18,CASSPRPIQETQYF,TGTGCCAGCTCACCACGGCCCATCCAAGAGACCCAGTACTTC
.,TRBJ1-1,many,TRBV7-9,CASSTLLGLSNTEAFF,TGTGCCAGCAGCACCCTCTTGGGGCTGTCGAACACTGAAGCTTTCTTT
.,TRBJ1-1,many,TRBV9,CASSVGEPMNTEAFF,TGTGCCAGCAGCGTAGGCGAACCGATGAACACTGAAGCTTTCTTT
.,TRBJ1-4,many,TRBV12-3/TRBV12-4,CASSQTPTNEKLFF,TGTGCCAGCAGCCAGACACCAACTAATGAAAAACTGTTTTTT
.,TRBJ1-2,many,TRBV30,CAWTRQNYGYTF,TGTGCCTGGACGCGACAGAACTATGGCTACACCTTC
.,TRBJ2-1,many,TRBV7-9,CASSQPYSYEQFF,TGTGCCAGCAGCCAGCCTTATAGCTATGAGCAGTTCTTC
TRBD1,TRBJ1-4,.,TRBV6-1,CASIGTGAGTNEKLFF,TGTGCCAGCATCGGGACAGGGGCCGGCACTAATGAAAAACTGTTTTTT
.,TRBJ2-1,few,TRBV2,CASNAGGSYNEQFF,TGTGCCAGCAACGCAGGCGGCTCCTACAATGAGCAGTTCTTC
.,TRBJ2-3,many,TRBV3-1,CASSLRDSTDTQYF,TGTGCCAGCAGCCTCCGCGACAGCACAGATACGCAGTATTTT
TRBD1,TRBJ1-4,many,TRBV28,CASSPRGGLANEKLFF,TGTGCCAGCAGCCCAAGAGGGGGCTTGGCTAATGAAAAACTGTTTTTT
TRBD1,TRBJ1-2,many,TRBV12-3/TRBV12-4,CASRGTENYGYTF,TGTGCCAGCAGGGGGACAGAAAACTATGGCTACACCTTC
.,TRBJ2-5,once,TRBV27,CASSLPQLGGETQYF,TGTGCCAGCAGTTTACCGCAACTCGGGGGCGAGACCCAGTACTTC
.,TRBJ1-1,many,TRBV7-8,CASSLDHMNTEAFF,TGTGCCAGCAGCTTAGACCACATGAACACTGAAGCTTTCTTT
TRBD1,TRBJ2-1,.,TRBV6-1,CASSSTTGTGREQFF,TGTGCCAGCAGTAGTACTACCGGGACAGGGCGGGAGCAGTTCTTC
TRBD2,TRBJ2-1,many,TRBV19,CASSPRLAGGVNEQFF,TGTGCCAGTAGTCCTCGACTAGCGGGAGGGGTAAATGAGCAGTTCTTC
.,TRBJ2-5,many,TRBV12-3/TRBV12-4,CASSLRGIQETQYF,TGTGCCAGCAGTTTAAGAGGAATCCAAGAGACCCAGTACTTC
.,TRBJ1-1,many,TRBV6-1,CASTPGGPAFF,TGTGCCAGCACCCCAGGTGGCCCGGCTTTCTTT
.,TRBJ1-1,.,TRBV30,CAWSVGLRNTEAFF,TGTGCCTGGAGTGTGGGACTCCGGAACACTGAAGCTTTCTTT
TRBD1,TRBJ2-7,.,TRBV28,CASSSVRGQGVGKQYF,TGTGCCAGCAGCTCCGTAAGGGGACAGGGAGTAGGAAAGCAGTACTTC
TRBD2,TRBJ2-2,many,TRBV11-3,CASSLSAAGDTGELFF,TGTGCCAGCAGCTTAAGTGCGGCGGGAGACACCGGGGAGCTGTTTTTT
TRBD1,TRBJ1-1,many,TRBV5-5,CASGTGGNTEAFF,TGTGCCAGCGGGACAGGCGGGAACACTGAAGCTTTCTTT
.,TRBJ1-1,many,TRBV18,CASSPLLQLNTEAFF,TGTGCCAGCTCACCACTGTTACAGCTGAACACTGAAGCTTTCTTT